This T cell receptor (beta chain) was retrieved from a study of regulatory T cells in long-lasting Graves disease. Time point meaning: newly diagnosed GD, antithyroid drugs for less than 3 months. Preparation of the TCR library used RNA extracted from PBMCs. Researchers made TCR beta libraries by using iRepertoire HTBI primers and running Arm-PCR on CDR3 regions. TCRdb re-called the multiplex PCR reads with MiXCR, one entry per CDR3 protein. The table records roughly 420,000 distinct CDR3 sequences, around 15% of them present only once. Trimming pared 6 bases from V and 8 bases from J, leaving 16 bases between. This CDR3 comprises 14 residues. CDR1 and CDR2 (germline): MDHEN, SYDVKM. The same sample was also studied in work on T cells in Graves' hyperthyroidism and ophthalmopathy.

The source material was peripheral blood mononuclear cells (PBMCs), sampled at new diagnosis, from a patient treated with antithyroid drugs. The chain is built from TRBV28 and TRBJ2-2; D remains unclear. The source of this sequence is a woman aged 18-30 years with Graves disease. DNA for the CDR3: TGTGCCAGCAGGCAGAGTCGTGTTTCTGGGGAGCTGTTTTTT. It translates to CASRQSRVSGELFF.